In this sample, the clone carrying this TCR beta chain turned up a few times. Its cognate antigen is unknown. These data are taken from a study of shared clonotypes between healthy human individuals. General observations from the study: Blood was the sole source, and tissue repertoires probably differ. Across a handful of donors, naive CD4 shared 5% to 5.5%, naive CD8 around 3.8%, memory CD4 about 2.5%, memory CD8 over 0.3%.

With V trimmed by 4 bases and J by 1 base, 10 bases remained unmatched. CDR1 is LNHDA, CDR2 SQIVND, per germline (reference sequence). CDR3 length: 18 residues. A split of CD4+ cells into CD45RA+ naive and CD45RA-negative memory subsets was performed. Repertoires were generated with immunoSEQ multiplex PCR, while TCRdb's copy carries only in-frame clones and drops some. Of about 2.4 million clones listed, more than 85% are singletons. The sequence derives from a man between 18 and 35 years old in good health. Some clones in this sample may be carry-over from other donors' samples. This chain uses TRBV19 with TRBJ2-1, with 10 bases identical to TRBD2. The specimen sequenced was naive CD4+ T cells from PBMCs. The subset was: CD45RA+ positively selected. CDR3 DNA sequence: TGTGCCAGTAGTACCTTCGAGGGAGCGGGAGGGTCCTACAATGAGCAGTTCTTC. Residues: CASSTFEGAGGSYNEQFF.